This passage covers 22 T cell receptor beta chains from one sample sequenced in a study of T cell changes during pregnancy in multiple sclerosis. Some clones are missing from TCRdb's copy, which holds only in-frame ones; the method was immunoSEQ multiplex PCR. The sample shows almost 65,000 clones, 92% of them seen only once. This specimen consisted of peripheral blood, obtained in the first trimester of pregnancy. The receptors were sampled from a female donor with multiple sclerosis, enrolled in a pregnancy study.

This clone appeared once. The V and J genes are TRBV6-5 and TRBJ2-7, with TRBD2 matching over 7 bases. The V segment lost 4 bases and the J segment 5 bases; nucleotides outside the gene matches: 5. CDR1 and CDR2 from the germline V gene are MNHEY and SVGAGI. The CDR3 has 13 residues. As DNA, the CDR3 is TGTGCCAGCAGTTTGAGGGAGGGCAACGAGCAGTACTTC. Translating it yields CASSLREGNEQYF.

This sequence joins TRBV7-2 and TRBJ2-5, with D uncertain. The CDR3 contains 13 residues. Per germline, CDR1 SGHTA and CDR2 FQGNSA. Deletions cut 1 base from V and 5 bases from J, with 8 bases between. CDR3 loop: CASSLDSLETQYF. CDR3 nucleotides: TGTGCCAGCAGCTTAGACAGTTTGGAGACCCAGTACTTC.

The genes are TRBV27 and TRBJ2-3; 16 bases fit TRBD2. Unmatched junction bases numbered 5, after V lost 2 bases and J lost 3 bases. Germline CDR1 MNHEY, CDR2 SMNVEV (reference sequence). The CDR3 has 18 residues. The DNA for the CDR3 is TGTGCCAGCAGTTTACGGGGACTAGCGGGAGGGAGGACAGATACGCAGTATTTT. It specifies CASSLRGLAGGRTDTQYF.

The chain employs TRBV27 and TRBJ2-1; maybe TRBD1 (8 bases). Per the germline V gene, CDR1 is MNHEY and CDR2 is SMNVEV (reference sequence). The CDR3 has 16 residues. V lost 7 bases and J 3 bases, leaving 19 bases between the germline ends. The CDR3 DNA reads as TGTGCCAGCAAACGGACAGGGAGGGACGTCTACAATGAGCAGTTCTTC. It specifies CASKRTGRDVYNEQFF.

V gene TRBV6-5 combines with J gene TRBJ2-7; D unclear. The CDR3 is 13 amino acids. Germline V lookup: CDR1 MNHEY, CDR2 SVGAGI. The V end lost 6 bases, the J end lost 0 bases, and 9 bases lay between the germline ends. The CDR3 is CASSSPGSYEQYF. In nucleotides, the CDR3 is TGTGCCAGCAGCTCCCCGGGCTCCTACGAGCAGTACTTC.

V gene TRBV6-1 combines with J gene TRBJ1-4; the match to TRBD1 covers 7 bases. This CDR3 region has 13 residues. Germline assignment: CDR1 MNHNS and CDR2 SASEGT. V dropped 9 bases and J dropped 4; count of bases not matched to a gene: 5. The CDR3 DNA sequence: TGTGCCAGTAGGGGACAGCTTAATGAAAAACTGTTTTTT. Translation gives CASRGQLNEKLFF.

The rearrangement uses TRBV28 and TRBJ2-3; the match to TRBD1 covers 8 bases. This CDR3 spans 16 amino acids. The germline gives CDR1 MDHEN, CDR2 SYDVKM. The junction had 5 bases not matched to a gene; V was cut back by 3 bases and J by 0 bases. CDR3 protein: CASSLWTGTSTDTQYF. CDR3 DNA sequence: TGTGCCAGCAGTTTGTGGACAGGGACTAGCACAGATACGCAGTATTTT.

This chain connects TRBV12-2 to TRBJ2-7; the table's D call TRBD1 went unverified against the DNA. TRBV12-2 is a listed pseudogene. CDR3 length equals 17 residues. The CDR3 bases are TGTGCAAGTCGCAGATATTCCCCGTACAGGGAACCCTACGAGCAGTACTTC. Its translation: CASRRYSPYREPYEQYF.

This clone was seen once. V gene TRBV28 combines with J gene TRBJ2-7, with 8 bases fitting TRBD1. Trimming cost V 7 bases and J 7 bases; bases outside gene matches: 12. The germline V gene encodes CDR1 MDHEN and CDR2 SYDVKM. The CDR3 contains 14 residues. In nucleotides, the CDR3 is TGTGCCAGCATACGGGACAGGATTATAGGGGAGCAGTACTTC. This gives the protein CASIRDRIIGEQYF.

The gene calls are TRBV15 and TRBJ2-3, with TRBD1 as a possible D gene (6 bases). This CDR3 spans 14 amino acids. Between the trimmed V and J ends, which lost 2 bases and 3 bases, there was a span of 9 bases. From germline, CDR1 is LNHNV and CDR2 YYDKDF (reference sequence). CDR3 loop: CATSRLTGTDTQYF. CDR3 nucleotides: TGTGCCACCAGCAGACTAACAGGGACAGATACGCAGTATTTT.

The chain carries TRBV27 and TRBJ1-1; TRBD1 is a possible D gene (5 bases). This CDR3 comprises 13 residues. The ends were cut back, 8 bases at V and 1 base at J, with 11 bases in the middle. The germline V gene encodes CDR1 MNHEY and CDR2 SMNVEV (reference sequence). The CDR3, as DNA: TGTGCCAGCCGACAGCTGGAGAACACTGAAGCTTTCTTT. Residues: CASRQLENTEAFF.

The rearrangement links TRBV25-1 to TRBJ1-2; D not resolved. Germline CDR1 and CDR2: MGHDK and SYGVNS. CDR3 length: 13 residues. The germline V and J ends were trimmed by 6 bases and 4 bases, with 12 bases remaining between them. The CDR3 protein is CASSLPGSYGYTF. The CDR3 DNA follows: TGTGCCAGCAGCCTCCCGGGAAGCTATGGCTACACCTTC.

The V gene is TRBV20-1, the J gene TRBJ2-3; D might be TRBD2 (6 bases). The CDR3 loop spans 11 amino acids. V shed 6 bases and J shed 4 bases, with 8 bases lying between them. The germline CDR1 and CDR2 sequences are DFQATT and SNEGSKA (reference sequence). The DNA of the CDR3 is TGCAGTGCCAGACTAGCAGATACGCAGTATTTT. This gives the protein CSARLADTQYF.

The chain carries TRBV10-3 and TRBJ1-4, with TRBD1 identical over 7 bases. The germline V gene has CDR1 ENHRY and CDR2 SYGVKD. The junction had 3 bases not matched to a gene; V was cut back by 0 bases and J by 5 bases. This CDR3 spans 15 amino acids. The CDR3 DNA follows: TGTGCCATCAGTGAGTCGGGACAGAGCAATGAAAAACTGTTTTTT. This gives the protein CAISESGQSNEKLFF.

This clone showed up just once. This chain connects TRBV4-3 to TRBJ2-2, with 7 bases that match TRBD2. The germline V gene has CDR1 LGHNA and CDR2 YSLEER. With 6 bases clipped from V and 5 bases from J, the junction kept 3 bases outside the gene matches. The CDR3 is 13 amino acids. The DNA for the CDR3 is TGCGCCAGCAGTCGGACTAGGACCGGGGAGCTGTTTTTT. Translating gives CASSRTRTGELFF.

J is TRBJ2-7 and V is TRBV11-3; the D gene is possibly TRBD2 (6 bases). V was pared by 2 bases and J by 0 bases, with 8 bases between. Germline V lookup: CDR1 SGHNT, CDR2 YENEEA. The CDR3 length is 14 residues. CDR3 coding DNA: TGTGCCAGCAGCTTATCCGGGAGCTCCTACGAGCAGTACTTC. Translated, it gives CASSLSGSSYEQYF.

The gene calls are TRBV5-6 and TRBJ1-5, with 7 bases that match TRBD1. Germline CDR1 reads SGHDT; CDR2 reads YYEEEE. V gave up 4 bases and J gave up 7 bases; unmatched junction bases: 14. This CDR3 spans 16 amino acids. Here the CDR3 reads CASSPWGRQGEQPQHF. The DNA for the CDR3 is TGTGCCAGCAGCCCGTGGGGACGACAGGGTGAACAGCCCCAGCATTTT.

This chain connects TRBV9 to TRBJ1-1; tentative D call: TRBD1 (6 bases). This CDR3 spans 15 amino acids. Trimming removed 3 bases at V and 6 bases at J, with 18 bases between. CDR1 is SGDLS, CDR2 YYNGEE, per germline. As DNA, the CDR3 is TGTGCCAGCAGCGAAGGACAGTTTTCTTTCTCTGAAGCTTTCTTT. Translated, it gives CASSEGQFSFSEAFF. Full variable domain (remainder filled in from reference TRBV9 and TRBJ1-1): DSGVTQTPKHLITATGQRVTLRCSPRSGDLSVYWYQQSLDQGLQFLIQYYNGEERAKGNILERFSAQQFPDLHSELNLSSLELGDSALYFCASSEGQFSFSEAFFGQGTRLTVV.

The V gene is TRBV9, the J gene TRBJ2-7; 7 positions match TRBD2. This CDR3 is 14 amino acids long. V gave up 3 bases and J gave up 3 bases; unmatched junction bases: 6. Per germline, CDR1 SGDLS and CDR2 YYNGEE. The CDR3 DNA reads as TGTGCCAGCAGCGATGGACTAGGCTTCTACGAGCAGTACTTC. Its translation is CASSDGLGFYEQYF.

The V gene is TRBV5-1, the J gene TRBJ2-1, with 7 positions matching TRBD2. The CDR3 is 16 residues long. Germline V CDR1 and CDR2: SGHRS, YFSETQ. J was trimmed by 10 bases and V by 0 bases; bases with no gene match: 13. The CDR3 loop is CASSLGLAERAGEQFF. In DNA, the CDR3 is TGCGCCAGCAGCTTGGGGCTAGCGGAGAGGGCGGGGGAGCAGTTCTTC.

The rearrangement joins TRBV2 to TRBJ2-7; D call uncertain. This CDR3 comprises 15 residues. Trimming took 5 bases from V and 2 from J, leaving 16 bases between them. Germline assignment: CDR1 SNHLY and CDR2 FYNNEI. The CDR3 region has the DNA TGTGCCAGCAGTATTTACGGGTCGCTTACCTACGAGCAGTACTTC. Protein sequence: CASSIYGSLTYEQYF.

This clone has a single count. The chain is built from TRBV18 and TRBJ1-4; unclear D gene. Trimming took 0 bases from V and 5 from J, leaving 7 bases between them. Per the germline V gene, CDR1 is KGHSH and CDR2 is LQKENI. This CDR3 contains 14 residues. CDR3 sequence reads: CASSPPSLNEKLFF. The CDR3 coding sequence is TGTGCCAGCTCACCACCGTCTCTAAATGAAAAACTGTTTTTT.